This T cell receptor (beta chain) appears in the sequencing data of a study of T-cell reconstitution after alpha-beta-depleted transplantation in children. Whole-study results and caveats: Several hundred graft clones that had expanded were reportedly the source of alpha-beta T cells about two months after transplant. The main origin of T-cell counts and diversity one year after transplant was newly produced T cells.

V lost 3 bases, J lost 5 bases, and 13 bases stayed unmatched. This CDR3 comprises 16 residues. CDR1 and CDR2 from the germline V gene are MGHRA and YSYEKL. With respect to this clonotype: Its antigen is not known.

Unique molecular identifiers were incorporated when the TCRbeta library was constructed. TCRdb fed the PCR reads into MiXCR, producing one record per CDR3 protein. The sample shows hundreds of thousands of distinct CDR3 sequences, less than 20% of them seen only once. The V gene is TRBV4-1, the J gene TRBJ2-7, with 7 positions matching TRBD2. The sample in question was PBMCs, mostly from graft donor cells, obtained 360 days after TCRalphabeta/CD19-depleted stem cell transplant. The origin of this receptor is a male patient aged 10-17 years who had a stem cell transplant for acute lymphoblastic leukemia, so the T cells may come from the graft donor. This CDR3 reads CASSHPFGAGVDEQYF. The CDR3 DNA is TGCGCCAGCAGCCACCCCTTTGGCGCGGGAGTCGACGAGCAGTACTTC.